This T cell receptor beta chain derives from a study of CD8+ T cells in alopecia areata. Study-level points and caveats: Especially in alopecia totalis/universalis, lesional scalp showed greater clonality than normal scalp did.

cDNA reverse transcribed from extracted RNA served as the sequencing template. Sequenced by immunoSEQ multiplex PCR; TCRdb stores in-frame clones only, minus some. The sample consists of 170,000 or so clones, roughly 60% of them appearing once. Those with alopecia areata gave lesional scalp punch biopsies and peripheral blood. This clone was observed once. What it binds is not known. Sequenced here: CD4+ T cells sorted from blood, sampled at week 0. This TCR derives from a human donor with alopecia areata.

Here the CDR3 reads CASTPDRSAGELFF. CDR3 DNA sequence: TGCGCCAGCACCCCCGACAGGTCCGCCGGGGAGCTGTTTTTT. This sequence joins TRBV5-1 and TRBJ2-2; a possible D gene is TRBD1 (6 bases). This CDR3 has 14 amino acids. The germline V gene has CDR1 SGHRS and CDR2 YFSETQ. V gave up 6 bases and J gave up 6 bases, with 15 bases separating them.